This T cell receptor (beta chain) was recorded in a study of radiotherapy plus CTLA-4 blockade in lung cancer. Overall study findings and caveats: Early clonal dynamics of blood T cells, together with interferon-beta, were reported as the best response predictor. The study found tumor-derived TCR clones expanded in blood after radiotherapy plus ipilimumab.

As regards this clone: Its antigen is unidentified.

Germline V CDR1 and CDR2: MDHEN, SYDVKM. V lost 6 bases and J 0 bases, leaving 5 bases between the germline ends. The CDR3 length is 13 residues. Chemo-refractory metastatic non-small-cell lung cancer patients underwent focal radiation alongside CTLA-4 blockade with ipilimumab. Here immunoSEQ multiplex PCR was the method, and the copy in TCRdb shows in-frame clones only, minus some. The data contain 81,000 or so clones, about four fifths of them singletons. This chain uses TRBV28 with TRBJ2-2; D is undetermined. The sequencing here drew on peripheral blood, taken from a patient treated with radiotherapy plus ipilimumab. This TCR derives from a human donor with non-small cell lung cancer who had stable disease on radiotherapy plus ipilimumab. The CDR3 protein is CASRWANTGELFF. Here the CDR3 DNA reads TGTGCCAGCAGATGGGCGAACACCGGGGAGCTGTTTTTT.